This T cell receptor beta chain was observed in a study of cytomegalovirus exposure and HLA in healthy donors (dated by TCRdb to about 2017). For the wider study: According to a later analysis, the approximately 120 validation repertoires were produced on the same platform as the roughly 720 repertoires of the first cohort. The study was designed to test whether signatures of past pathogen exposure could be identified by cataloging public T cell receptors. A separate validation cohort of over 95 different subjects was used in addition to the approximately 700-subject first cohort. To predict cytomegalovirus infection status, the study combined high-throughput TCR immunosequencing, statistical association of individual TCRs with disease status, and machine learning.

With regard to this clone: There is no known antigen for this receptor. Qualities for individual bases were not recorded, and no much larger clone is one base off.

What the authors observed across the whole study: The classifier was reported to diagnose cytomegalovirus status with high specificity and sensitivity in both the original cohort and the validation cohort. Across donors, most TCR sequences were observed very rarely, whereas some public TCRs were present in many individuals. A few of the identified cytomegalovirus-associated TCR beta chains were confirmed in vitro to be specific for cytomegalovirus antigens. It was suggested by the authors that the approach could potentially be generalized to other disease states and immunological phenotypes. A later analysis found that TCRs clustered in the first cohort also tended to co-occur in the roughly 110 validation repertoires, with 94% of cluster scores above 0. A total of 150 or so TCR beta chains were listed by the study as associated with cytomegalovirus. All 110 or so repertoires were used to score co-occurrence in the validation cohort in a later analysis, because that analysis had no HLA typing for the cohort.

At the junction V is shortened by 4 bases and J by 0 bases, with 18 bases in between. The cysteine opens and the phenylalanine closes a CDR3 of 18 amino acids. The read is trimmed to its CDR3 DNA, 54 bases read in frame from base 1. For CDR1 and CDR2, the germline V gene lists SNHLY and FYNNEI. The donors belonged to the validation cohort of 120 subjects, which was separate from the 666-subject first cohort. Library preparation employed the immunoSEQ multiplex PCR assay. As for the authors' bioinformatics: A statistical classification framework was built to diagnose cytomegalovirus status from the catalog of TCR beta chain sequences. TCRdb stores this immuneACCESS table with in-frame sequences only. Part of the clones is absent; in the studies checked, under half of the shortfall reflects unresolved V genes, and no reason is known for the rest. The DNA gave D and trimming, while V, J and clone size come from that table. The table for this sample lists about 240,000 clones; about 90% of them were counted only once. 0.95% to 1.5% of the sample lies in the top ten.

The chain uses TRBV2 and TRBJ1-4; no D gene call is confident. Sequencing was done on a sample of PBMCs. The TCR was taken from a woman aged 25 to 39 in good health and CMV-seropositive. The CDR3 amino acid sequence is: CASSAQVPSFATNEKLFF. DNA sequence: TGTGCCAGCAGTGCGCAGGTCCCCTCCTTTGCAACTAATGAAAAACTGTTTTTT. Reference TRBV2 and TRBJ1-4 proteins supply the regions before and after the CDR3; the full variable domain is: EPEVTQTPSHQVTQMGQEVILRCVPISNHLYFYWYRQILGQKVEFLVSFYNNEISEKSEIFDDQFSVERPDGSNFTLKIRSTKLEDSAMYFCASSAQVPSFATNEKLFFGSGTQLSVL.